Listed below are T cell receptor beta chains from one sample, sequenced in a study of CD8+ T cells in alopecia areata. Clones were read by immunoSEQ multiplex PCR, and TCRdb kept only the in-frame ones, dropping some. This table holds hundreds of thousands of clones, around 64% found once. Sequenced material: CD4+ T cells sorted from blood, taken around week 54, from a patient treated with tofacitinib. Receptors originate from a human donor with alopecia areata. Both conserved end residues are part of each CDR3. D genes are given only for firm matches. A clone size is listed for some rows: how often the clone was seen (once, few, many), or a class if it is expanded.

TGTGCCAGCAGCCCACGGGTTGTCACCGGGGAGCTGTTTTTT	CASSPRVVTGELFF	.	.	TRBJ2-2	TRBV7-9
TGTGCCAGCTCACCGTTCGCCGGTTCGGATACGCAGTATTTT	CASSPFAGSDTQYF	.	.	TRBJ2-3	TRBV18
TGTGCCAGCAGCAGGGGACAGGCTACAGATACGCAGTATTTT	CASSRGQATDTQYF	.	TRBD1	TRBJ2-3	TRBV11-2
TGCGCCAGCAGCTTGGTACCCGGGGCGAACACCGGGGAGCTGTTTTTT	CASSLVPGANTGELFF	once	.	TRBJ2-2	TRBV5-1
TGCGCCAGCAGCCAAGAAGTGCCAGGGGGAACCTACGAGCAGTACTTC	CASSQEVPGGTYEQYF	many	TRBD1	TRBJ2-7	TRBV4-3
TGTGCCATCAGAACAGGAGATACGCAGTATTTT	CAIRTGDTQYF	.	.	TRBJ2-3	TRBV10-3
TGTGCCATCAGTCCCGGGACCCAAGAGACCCAGTACTTC	CAISPGTQETQYF	.	.	TRBJ2-5	TRBV10-3
TGTGCCAGCAGTTACTTGAACAGGGGTCCCTACAATGAGCAGTTCTTC	CASSYLNRGPYNEQFF	.	TRBD1	TRBJ2-1	TRBV6-5
TGTGCCTGGAGTGTTCGGCAAACAGGGAGCTATGGCTACACCTTC	CAWSVRQTGSYGYTF	.	.	TRBJ1-2	TRBV30
TGCGCCAGCAGCTTGGCCCGGACAGCGACTAACTATGGCTACACCTTC	CASSLARTATNYGYTF	.	.	TRBJ1-2	TRBV5-1
TGTGCCAGCAGCCCGGTCCCGGGGGTCTACACTGAAGCTTTCTTT	CASSPVPGVYTEAFF	.	.	TRBJ1-1	TRBV7-9
TGTGCCAGCAGCGTAGGGGGCGAACAAGAGACCCAGTACTTC	CASSVGGEQETQYF	.	.	TRBJ2-5	TRBV9
TGTGCCAGCAGTCGAGGGTTTTATGGCTACACCTTC	CASSRGFYGYTF	.	.	TRBJ1-2	TRBV6-5